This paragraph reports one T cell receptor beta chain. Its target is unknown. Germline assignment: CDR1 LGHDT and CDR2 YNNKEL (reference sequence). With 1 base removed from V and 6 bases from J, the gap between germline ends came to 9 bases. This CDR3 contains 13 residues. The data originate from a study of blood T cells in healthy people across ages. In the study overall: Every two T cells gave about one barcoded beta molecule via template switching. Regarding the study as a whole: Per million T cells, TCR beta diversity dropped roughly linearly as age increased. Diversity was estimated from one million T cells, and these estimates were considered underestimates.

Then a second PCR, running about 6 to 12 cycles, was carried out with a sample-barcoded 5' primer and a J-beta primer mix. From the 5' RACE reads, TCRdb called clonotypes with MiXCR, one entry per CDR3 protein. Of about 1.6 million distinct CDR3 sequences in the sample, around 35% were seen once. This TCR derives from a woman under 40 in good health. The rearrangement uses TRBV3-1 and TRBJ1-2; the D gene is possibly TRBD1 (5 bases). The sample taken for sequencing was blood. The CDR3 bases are TGTGCCAGCAGCCAAGCCAGGGAACATGGCTACACCTTC. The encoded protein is CASSQAREHGYTF. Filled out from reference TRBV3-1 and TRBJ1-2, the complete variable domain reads DTAVSQTPKYLVTQMGNDKSIKCEQNLGHDTMYWYKQDSKKFLKIMFSYNNKELIINETVPNRFSPKSPDKAHLNLHINSLELGDSAVYFCASSQAREHGYTFGSGTRLTVV.